One T cell receptor beta chain is described in this entry. Its antigen remains undetermined. No base quality values were provided; no much bigger clone lies one nucleotide off. The library was obtained by the immunoSEQ multiplex PCR assay. The multiplex PCR relied on a mix of 60 forward primers for TCR Vbeta segments and 13 reverse primers for TCR Jbeta segments. A multiplex PCR assay on genomic DNA amplified the CDR3 region of rearranged TCR beta genes. The Illumina HiSeq System was used to sequence the amplified TCR beta libraries as 87-base-pair reads. In the paper's pipeline: A later analysis tallied 70 million to 100 million unique TCR beta chains across the approximately 670 repertoires, and some 10 million of those chains were shared by two or more donors. A nearest-neighbor algorithm error-corrected the raw reads and collapsed the reads into unique sequences, merging closely related sequences to remove PCR and sequencing errors. V, D and J gene segments were assigned by aligning CDR3 sequences to IMGT reference sequences. For a sequence to be retained, a match of at least six nucleotides to both a V gene segment and a J gene segment was required. A rearrangement counted as productive if the CDR3 had no stop codons and remained in frame with V and J, and every other rearrangement counted as non-productive. Following IMGT convention, CDR3 was defined as the stretch from the second conserved V-encoded cysteine up to the conserved J-encoded phenylalanine. The earlier analysis of approximately 590 of the donors excluded any sequence lacking an unambiguous match to a single V gene segment. An earlier analysis of a few hundred of the donors called V segments functional above 56.7% productive rearrangements and segregating when the between-donor standard deviation exceeded 5%. A statistical classification framework was developed to diagnose cytomegalovirus status using the catalog of TCR beta chain sequences. In a later analysis, V and J genes were assigned by comparing TCR nucleotide sequences against IMGT/GENE-DB human TR gene sequences. In a later analysis, CDR3 sequences and most-parsimonious VDJ recombination scenarios were assigned using the TCRdist pipeline. In a later analysis, each TCR beta chain was defined by its CDR3 amino acid sequence together with its V-gene family, and reads without a unique V-gene family were excluded. A later analysis removed 592 highly shared, low-generation-probability nucleotide sequences to deal with suspected cross-contamination and a sequencing artifact. In a later analysis, a clonal expansion index for each public chain was calculated from normalized within-repertoire ranks of inferred template counts. In a later analysis, generation probabilities were computed using a VDJ recombination model fitted to out-of-frame rearrangements, and the results were checked against IGoR. A later analysis scored TCR-TCR, TCR-HLA and TCR-CMV co-occurrence with hypergeometric tests, applying a repertoire-size bias correction to TCR pairs. A later analysis estimated false discovery rates by permuting HLA or CMV assignments 20 times. In a later analysis, co-occurring TCRs were grouped using DBSCAN, and TCRdist sequence similarity was added for clustering within HLA-allele-positive subsets. Repertoires with fewer than 30,000 or more than 120,000 public chains were left out of co-occurrence clustering, as were about five repertoires with anomalous nucleotide sharing. TCRdb carries this immuneACCESS record with in-frame sequences only. Its versions omit some clonotypes, under half of them owing to an unresolved V gene in the studies checked, with the rest unexplained. The DNA was the basis for D and trimming; V, J and clone size are from that table. This sample comprises approximately 140,000 clones, roughly four fifths of them detected only once. Roughly 3.2% of the sample comes from the top ten.

The sample belongs to a study of cytomegalovirus exposure and HLA in healthy donors (dated by TCRdb to 2015 to 2018). Describing the broader study: In an earlier analysis of 450 to 750 of the donors, 276 Gb of sequence data and 100 million or so unique TCR beta sequences from 180 million or so T cells were reported. The number of typed donors differed by locus: about 620-640 for A, B, C, DRB1 and DQB1; some 500 for DQA1; over 600 for DPA1; and some 430 for DPB1. A separate validation cohort of over a hundred different subjects was used in addition to the roughly 620-subject first cohort. The aim of the study was to test whether cataloging public T cell receptors could identify signatures of past pathogen exposure. To study patterns of TCR occurrence, a later analysis re-analyzed previously published TCR beta repertoires from around 700 donors and added high-resolution HLA genotyping. Every repertoire in the discovery cohort had been generated on one and the same sequencing platform. Alongside the repertoire data, information on donor age, sex, ethnicity and CMV serostatus was compiled. A later genetic analysis took genome-wide SNP genotypes for about 55% of the 666 donors and used that subset as a discovery cohort. Among roughly 400 genotyped donors of the cohort, an average of about 220,000 unique TCR beta nucleotide sequences was sequenced per donor, of which 15% to 20% were non-productive. A handful of DR-DQ haplotypes were handled as single units for association and clustering because linkage in the cohort was strong. Using immunosequencing, the study profiled T cell repertoires from 500 to 800 subjects and related those repertoires to cytomegalovirus serostatus. In the later analysis, no new phenotypic data were used to find candidate immune exposures; instead, reliance was placed on TCR beta sequences and their occurrence across donors. An early release that covered approximately 600 HLA-typed donors contained around 300 gigabases of sequencing data and 80 million or so unique TCR sequences. Of the roughly 410 genotyped donors, 81% were placed in the genetic ancestry cluster associated with self-reported Caucasian donors. Both class I and class II loci were covered by HLA typing, at four-digit resolution. To decide whether each TCR beta V gene segment behaved as functional or pseudogenic, an earlier analysis of 587 of the donors relied on high-throughput TCR beta sequencing. To predict cytomegalovirus infection status, the study brought together high-throughput TCR immunosequencing, statistical association of individual TCRs with disease status, and machine learning.

In total, roughly 670 healthy bone marrow donors made up the cohort. At the time of sampling, every cohort member was nominally healthy, though immune exposures that went unrecorded were likely present. The donor tested CMV seropositive and was one of the 289 seropositive cohort members. Each donor provided a peripheral blood sample, and peripheral blood mononuclear cells were used for TCR beta sequencing. Genomic DNA extraction from the blood cell samples was performed with the Qiagen DNeasy Blood Extraction Kit. CDR3 length: 13 amino acids, cysteine to phenylalanine. Only the CDR3 region is kept as DNA, spanning 39 bases read in frame from base 1. CDR1 GTSNPN and CDR2 SVGIG were looked up in the germline V gene (reference sequence). Between the V and J ends, shortened by 4 bases and 7 bases respectively, the junction contains 16 bases. Paper-wide results and their limitations: V-gene and J-gene trimming of TCR beta chains was associated with a missense DCLRE1C variant in a later genetic analysis, and the association was replicated in an independent cohort. Most TCR sequences were seen in very few donors, while some public TCRs were found in many individuals. A later analysis reported that several top co-occurrence clusters appeared linked to parvovirus B19, influenza, CMV and Epstein-Barr virus. In a later analysis, TCR association rates were found to vary across HLA loci, with the most associated TCRs seen for DRB1 alleles and the fewest for HLA-C alleles. The classifier was reported to diagnose cytomegalovirus status with high specificity and sensitivity in both the original cohort and the validation cohort. A total of roughly 160 TCR beta chains were listed by the study as associated with cytomegalovirus. In a later analysis, most CMV-associated TCR beta chains were found to appear HLA-restricted, with HLA associations seemingly driven largely by CMV exposure. Some IMGT-functional V segments, including TRBV6-2 and TRBV6-3, could not be told apart with the 87-base-pair reads, so those segments were excluded. A further reported finding was that TCR beta sequences accurately predicted the HLA-A and HLA-B alleles for most subjects in the first cohort. A few of the identified cytomegalovirus-associated TCR beta chains were confirmed in vitro to be specific for cytomegalovirus antigens. Because counts were too low, 15 to 20 rarely observed V segments, including chromosome 9 orphons, were excluded from the earlier analysis of 587 of the donors. For the cohort, immune exposure information was limited to CMV serostatus. A later analysis found that HLA-associated TCR beta chains were more clonally expanded and had lower generation probabilities than equally common non-associated chains. According to the authors, the approach could potentially be generalized to other disease states and immunological phenotypes. According to a later genetic analysis, donors in an Asian-associated ancestry cluster had fewer N-insertions in productive TCRs than the roughly 660-donor mean. Because HLA typing was unavailable for some donors at each locus, only the typed subset was used in association tests. When HLA alleles, especially DR and DQ, strongly co-occurred, attributing TCR associations to individual alleles was difficult. Presence/absence analyses assumed roughly uniform sequencing depth across donors, an assumption that may not hold. The sequencing pipeline was judged likely to have produced a cluster of highly shared sequence variants as a technical artifact. Linkage disequilibrium might explain the correlated functional status among segregating V segments, but an unknown experimental factor could not be ruled out. The cohort was sequenced for TCR beta chains only, and without alpha or paired-chain data the features that could be detected were limited. In an earlier analysis of a few hundred of the donors, most TCR beta V segments were observed in productive rearrangements about 90% or about 30% of the time, broadly matching IMGT annotations. Specific HLA alleles were associated with 15,000 to 20,000 TCR beta sequences at a false discovery rate of 0.05 in a later analysis.

This sequence was found in a man younger than 30 in good health and CMV-seropositive. The rearrangement combines TRBV30 with TRBJ1-2; confidence is insufficient to name the D gene. Material: PBMCs. The CDR3 has the sequence CAWTPSPGSGYTF. The DNA sequence follows: TGTGCCTGGACCCCGTCTCCGGGGAGTGGCTACACCTTC. This CDR3, with the reference TRBV30 and TRBJ1-2 proteins standing in past its ends, gives the full variable domain SQTIHQWPATLVQPVGSPLSLECTVEGTSNPNLYWYRQAAGRGLQLLFYSVGIGQISSEVPQNLSASRPQDRQFILSSKKLLLSDSGFYLCAWTPSPGSGYTFGSGTRLTVV.